This T cell receptor (beta chain) emerged from a study of T-cell memory formation after mild COVID-19. Overall study: Largely, TCR clusters stayed within a single donor.

The CDR3 covers 13 residues. CDR1 and CDR2 from the germline V gene are MNHEY and SMNVEV (reference sequence). V lost 5 bases and J lost 3, with 11 bases in between. Study results and caveats: There were some responding clones in pre-infection memory, which suggested that cross-reactive memory had joined.

In its sample, this clonotype was seen a few times. What it recognizes is unknown. TCRdb processed the 5' RACE reads anew with MiXCR; each CDR3 protein has one entry. This table holds about 210,000 distinct CDR3 sequences, 27% found once. This receptor was obtained from an adult woman who had mild COVID-19 (a few samples of this study predate the infection). Cell type and time point are not known. Sequencing was done on a sample of PBMCs or a T cell subset sorted from them (not recorded which). The rearrangement uses TRBV27 and TRBJ2-7; a weak D match, TRBD1 (5 bases). As DNA, the CDR3 is TGTGCCAGCAGTCCTTTAGGGGTCTACGAGCAGTACTTC. Its translation: CASSPLGVYEQYF.